The sequence of this T cell receptor beta chain was determined in a study of shared clonotypes between healthy human individuals. Study-level points and caveats: Non-shared clonotypes had lower generation probabilities than clonotypes shared by all four sorted-subset donors. Researchers found naive subsets generally carried larger estimated richness than memory subsets.

Genomic DNA from each subset was divided evenly over several immunoSEQ plates. Only in-frame clones appear in the TCRdb table, and some are missing; sequencing was by immunoSEQ multiplex PCR. This table holds about 610,000 clones, almost 97% found once. The CDR3 spans 16 residues. Trimming cost V 3 bases and J 9 bases; bases outside gene matches: 11. From germline, CDR1 is SGHTS and CDR2 YDEGEE. Note on this clone: Its matching antigen is unknown.

The V gene is TRBV5-8, the J gene TRBJ2-1; TRBD2 aligns across 11 bases. Sequencing input: naive CD4+ T cells sorted from blood. Subset meaning: CD45RA+ positively selected. The TCR comes from a woman aged 25 to 39 in good health. The CDR3 loop reads CASSWPRLAGRGEQFF. DNA of the CDR3: TGTGCCAGCAGCTGGCCCCGACTAGCGGGAAGAGGTGAGCAGTTCTTC.